The 3 T cell receptor beta chains below all came from one sample that was sequenced in a study of blood T cell repertoires in COVID-19 (dated by TCRdb to about 2020). Libraries came from the immunoSEQ multiplex PCR assay. TCRdb mirrors the immuneACCESS table, restricted to in-frame sequences. Some clones are absent from its copies; in checked studies, under half trace to an unresolved V gene, and the reason for the others is unknown. Here the sample has over 150,000 clones; about 78% occur a single time. The top ten hold roughly 17% of the sample. The sample comprised PBMCs or T cells enriched from blood (not recorded which). All receptors derive from a woman in her forties or fifties who had recovered from COVID-19.

The chain combines TRBV6-1 with TRBJ2-1, with 14 bases matching TRBD2. The germline V gene encodes CDR1 MNHNS and CDR2 SASEGT. Losses at the gene ends were 1 base for V and 12 bases for J; bases not matched to a gene: 5. The CDR3 totals 15 residues. The CDR3 sequence is CASSEGTSGRKVQFF. CDR3 coding DNA: TGTGCCAGCAGTGAAGGGACTAGCGGGAGGAAGGTGCAGTTCTTC.

V usage is TRBV7-9 and J usage is TRBJ2-4; possible D gene TRBD2, 7 bases. Per the germline V gene, CDR1 is SEHNR and CDR2 is FQNEAQ (reference sequence). V was trimmed by 5 bases and J by 6 bases, leaving 20 bases between them. The CDR3 contains 16 residues. The CDR3 region has the DNA TGTGCCAGCAGCCCCCCCCGGGGAGGGGGTGGAAACATTCAGTACTTC. Translating it yields CASSPPRGGGGNIQYF. Using reference TRBV7-9 and TRBJ2-4 for the parts outside the CDR3, the full variable domain is DTGVSQNPRHKITKRGQNVTFRCDPISEHNRLYWYRQTLGQGPEFLTYFQNEAQLEKSRLLSDRFSAERPKGSFSTLEIQRTEQGDSAMYLCASSPPRGGGGNIQYFGAGTRLSVL.

The rearrangement uses TRBV10-3 and TRBJ2-1, with D possibly being TRBD2 (6 bases). V lost 3 bases to trimming and J lost 5 bases, with 11 bases between them. The V gene's germline CDR1 is ENHRY and CDR2 SYGVKD. CDR3 size: 14 residues. The CDR3 loop reads CAISDGRSNNEQFF. The CDR3 nucleotides are TGTGCCATCAGTGATGGGAGGTCCAACAATGAGCAGTTCTTC.